The T cell receptor (beta chain) described here comes from a study of cytomegalovirus exposure and HLA in healthy donors. As for the study in general: Early on, a data release was issued that held about 85 million unique TCRs from HLA-typed donors. The study, taken as a whole, reports: Later analysis revealed greater clonal expansion in HLA-associated TCR beta chains than in equally common others. Most sequenced TCRs were rare (though some public TCRs occurred in many donors).

This clone has a single count. Its antigen is still unknown. The PCR had 60 Vbeta and 13 Jbeta primers. Study processing details: About 88 million unique TCR beta chains, around 10 million of them shared, were counted by a later analysis. Assay used: immunoSEQ multiplex PCR; TCRdb lists only in-frame clones, some missing. V and J calls and clone size are those listed in that table; D and trimming were worked out from the DNA. The sample carries 200,000 to 250,000 clones, roughly four fifths recorded once. This clonotype originated in a middle-aged woman in good health and CMV-seronegative. The sample consisted of PBMCs.

The CDR3 sequence: CASSMRPGAGSSGRSTDTQYF. CDR3 nucleotide sequence: TGTGCCAGTAGTATGCGACCAGGGGCGGGTAGTAGCGGGAGAAGCACAGATACGCAGTATTTT. V usage is TRBV19 and J usage is TRBJ2-3, with 9 positions matching TRBD2. CDR1 is LNHDA, CDR2 SQIVND, per germline (reference sequence). This CDR3 is built from 21 residues. V lost 3 bases to trimming and J lost 0 bases; unmatched junction nucleotides: 19. Drawing the rest from reference TRBV19 and TRBJ2-3, the complete variable domain is DGGITQSPKYLFRKEGQNVTLSCEQNLNHDAMYWYRQDPGQGLRLIYYSQIVNDFQKGDIAEGYSVSREKKESFPLTVTSAQKNPTAFYLCASSMRPGAGSSGRSTDTQYFGPGTRLTVL.